This record concerns one T cell receptor beta chain sequence. No antigen is known for it. Since no conserved phenylalanine or tryptophan closes the CDR3, a read error is the likely cause. Germline V gene lookup returns CDR1 MNHNS and CDR2 SASEGT. V dropped 6 bases and J dropped 3 bases, with 15 bases sitting between them. The CDR3 length is 15 residues. Hyperthyroidism, newly diagnosed and lasting under 2 months, affected patients aged 18 to 65. Clinical symptoms, serum thyroxine, TRAb, thyroid ultrasound and orbital computed tomography established diagnosis. The sample originates from a study of T cells in Graves' hyperthyroidism and ophthalmopathy. Study summary: It was at initial diagnosis, before any treatment, that peripheral blood was collected.

Amplified regions were TCR beta CDR3 sequences from RNA transcripts. The TCR CDR3 first-round RT-PCR relied on the HTBI primer set. Each CDR3 protein is one row after TCRdb ran MiXCR on the multiplex PCR reads. Found here are about 290,000 distinct CDR3 sequences, 13% of them singletons; the top ten hold roughly 8%. Study-wide results and caveats: Most thyroid clonotypes that were expanded above 0.001 also turned up in blood.

Sequenced material: blood. This receptor was taken from a woman in her twenties or thirties with Graves' hyperthyroidism that later progressed to Graves' ophthalmopathy. The chain joins TRBV6-1 to TRBJ2-1; unclear D gene. CDR3 protein: CASSPLGIYYNEQFS. In DNA, the CDR3 is TGTGCCAGCAGCCCGTTGGGGATCTACTACAATGAGCAGTTCTCC.